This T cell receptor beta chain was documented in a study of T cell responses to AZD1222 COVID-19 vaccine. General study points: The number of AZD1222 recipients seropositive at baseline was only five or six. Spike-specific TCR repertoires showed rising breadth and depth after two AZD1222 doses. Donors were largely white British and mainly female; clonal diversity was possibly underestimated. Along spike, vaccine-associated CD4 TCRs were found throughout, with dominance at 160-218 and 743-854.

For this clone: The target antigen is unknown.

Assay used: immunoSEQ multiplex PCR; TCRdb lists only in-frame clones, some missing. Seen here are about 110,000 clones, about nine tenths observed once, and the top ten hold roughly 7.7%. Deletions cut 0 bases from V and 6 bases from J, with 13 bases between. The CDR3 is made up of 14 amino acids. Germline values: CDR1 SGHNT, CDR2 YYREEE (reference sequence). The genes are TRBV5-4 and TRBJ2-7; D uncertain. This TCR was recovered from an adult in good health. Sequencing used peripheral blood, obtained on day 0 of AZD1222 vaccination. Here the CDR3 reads CASSLASQMSEQYF. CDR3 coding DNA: TGTGCCAGCAGCTTGGCCTCACAGATGAGCGAGCAGTACTTC. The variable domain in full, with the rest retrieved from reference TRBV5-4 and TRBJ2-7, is ETGVTQSPTHLIKTRGQQVTLRCSSQSGHNTVSWYQQALGQGPQFIFQYYREEENGRGNFPPRFSGLQFPNYSSELNVNALELDDSALYLCASSLASQMSEQYFGPGTRLTVT.